The entry that follows covers one T cell receptor (beta chain) sequence. The ends lost 0 bases at V and 0 bases at J; junction bases unmatched: 14. Germline CDR1 reads SGHNT; CDR2 reads YYREEE (reference sequence). There are 20 residues in the CDR3. This entry comes from a study of blood T cell repertoires in COVID-19. Study-level information: The United States, Italy and Spain supplied acute and convalescent COVID-19 samples. Sources were T cells, B-cell-depleted T cells, or PBMCs; the material itself was cDNA or gDNA.

As originally analysed: Nucleated cell number was recorded as an estimate derived from reference gene primer amplification. Clones were sequenced by immunoSEQ multiplex PCR, and TCRdb holds only the in-frame ones, with some missing. The V and J calls and clone size are taken from that table; D and trimming were inferred from the DNA. The data contain around 150,000 clones, under 90% of them singletons. V gene TRBV5-4 combines with J gene TRBJ1-5; 8 nucleotides agree with TRBD1. Sequenced input: peripheral blood. The source of this sequence is a human donor in a cohort sampled during active COVID-19. The CDR3 protein is CASSLVSRTGLTYSNQPQHF. CDR3 bases: TGTGCCAGCAGCTTGGTATCCCGGACAGGGCTCACTTATAGCAATCAGCCCCAGCATTTT. Full variable domain (missing parts from reference TRBV5-4 and TRBJ1-5): ETGVTQSPTHLIKTRGQQVTLRCSSQSGHNTVSWYQQALGQGPQFIFQYYREEENGRGNFPPRFSGLQFPNYSSELNVNALELDDSALYLCASSLVSRTGLTYSNQPQHFGDGTRLSIL.